One T cell receptor (beta chain) is described in this entry. The antigen is unknown. Conversion of TCR transcripts into cDNA relied on 5'RACE template switching, which added a universal primer site and UMIs. TCRdb itself ran the 5' RACE reads through MiXCR, one entry per CDR3 protein. The sample lists approximately 300,000 distinct CDR3 sequences; 10% to 15% were seen once. The data originate from a study of T cells after yellow fever vaccination. Study information: Libraries from low-cell-number fractions were prepared with the SMART-Seq v4 Ultra Low Input RNA kit. General study findings and limits: Reappearance after the booster was observed for most primary-vaccination clones (96% CD4, over 70% CD8). Although the secondary response was weaker, it peaked faster, at day 5 versus 15.

This CDR3 contains 14 residues. The germline gives CDR1 SGHRS, CDR2 YFSETQ. J gave up 3 bases and V 4 bases, and 4 bases lay outside the gene matches. The genes are TRBV5-1 and TRBJ2-5, with 9 positions matching TRBD1. Sequenced material: CD4+ T cells sorted from PBMCs, taken 45 days after the yellow fever booster vaccination. The source of this sequence is a man in his thirties or forties who received the YFV17D yellow fever vaccine. The chain's CDR3 is CASSTGQGKETQYF. The CDR3 nucleotides are TGCGCCAGCAGCACCGGACAGGGGAAAGAGACCCAGTACTTC.